A single sample is the source of the 25 T cell receptor beta chains below, sequenced in a study of Ad26.COV2.S vaccination and SARS-CoV-2 variants. Specified treatment: 15 to 20 received Ad26.COV2.S at low or high dose, single or two shots; about 5 received placebo; per-sample allocation not given. Day 63 after the first vaccine or placebo injection was the time point for sampling. Here immunoSEQ multiplex PCR was the method, and the copy in TCRdb shows in-frame clones only, minus some. Among 440,000 or so clones listed, about 90% were seen once. The specimen comprised peripheral blood, sampled in a trial of Ad26.COV2.S vaccine versus placebo. These TCRs come from a person aged 18 to 65 who received the Ad26.COV2.S COVID-19 vaccine or a placebo.

The chain has TRBV5-1 and TRBJ2-1; TRBD2 aligns across 8 bases. This CDR3 has 13 amino acids. Germline loops: CDR1 SGHRS, CDR2 YFSETQ. V shed 7 bases and J 4 bases; nucleotides not matched to a gene: 4. This CDR3 reads CASSSGGYNEQFF. DNA of the CDR3: TGCGCCAGCTCCAGCGGGGGTTACAATGAGCAGTTCTTC.

This chain connects TRBV27 to TRBJ2-2; no definite D call. Germline V gene sequence: CDR1 MNHEY, CDR2 SMNVEV (reference sequence). CDR3 length: 13 residues. Trimming left V 5 bases short and J 3 bases short, with 7 bases between. This chain's CDR3 is CASSLGDTGELFF. The CDR3 DNA follows: TGTGCCAGCAGTCTTGGGGACACCGGGGAGCTGTTTTTT.

The chain employs TRBV5-1 and TRBJ1-4; 7 bases align to TRBD1. CDR1 and CDR2 (germline): SGHRS, YFSETQ. The CDR3 extends over 14 amino acids. Trimming took 6 bases from V and 2 from J; bases not matched to a gene: 4. CDR3 loop: CASKKQGTNEKLFF. In DNA form, the CDR3 reads TGCGCCAGCAAGAAACAGGGGACTAATGAAAAACTGTTTTTT.

The chain joins TRBV14 to TRBJ2-2; D is unclear. Trimming removed 5 bases from V and 6 bases from J, with 4 bases in between. The CDR3 runs 11 residues. The germline V gene encodes CDR1 SGHDN and CDR2 FVKESK. The CDR3 region has the DNA TGTGCCAGCAGCGTTGCCGGGGAGCTGTTTTTT. It specifies CASSVAGELFF.

This chain uses TRBV25-1 with TRBJ1-1; D remains unclear. From germline, CDR1 is MGHDK and CDR2 SYGVNS. Trimming took off 6 bases at V and 7 bases at J, with 12 bases between the two ends. The CDR3 contains 12 residues. CDR3 residues: CASRQRIDEAFF. The CDR3 DNA is TGTGCCAGCAGACAGAGGATTGATGAAGCTTTCTTT.

The J gene is TRBJ2-5, the V gene TRBV5-1, with TRBD2 matching 12 bases. CDR3 length: 16 residues. Per germline, CDR1 SGHRS and CDR2 YFSETQ. With 4 bases clipped from V and 4 bases from J, the junction kept 8 bases outside the gene matches. CDR3 protein: CASSQSLAGGRETQYF. CDR3 coding DNA: TGCGCCAGCAGCCAATCTCTAGCGGGGGGGCGAGAGACCCAGTACTTC.

The chain links TRBV21-1 to TRBJ1-1. TRBV21-1 is a pseudogene. This CDR3 has 13 amino acids. Here the CDR3 reads CASSKAAATEAFF. In DNA form, the CDR3 reads TGTGCCAGCAGCAAAGCGGCAGCCACTGAAGCTTTCTTT.

The chain uses TRBV6-2 or TRBV6-3 and TRBJ2-6, with D perhaps matching TRBD1 or TRBD2 (5 bases each). CDR1 is MNHEY and CDR2 is SVGEGT in the germline V gene. Trimming removed 4 bases from V and 4 bases from J, with 14 bases in between. The CDR3 sequence is 16 residues long. In DNA, the CDR3 is TGTGCCAGCAGTTCGGTGGGGACGTGGGGGGCCAACGTCCTGACTTTC. It encodes CASSSVGTWGANVLTF.

This chain connects TRBV27 to TRBJ1-2; tentatively, D is TRBD1 (6 bases). Germline V gene sequence: CDR1 MNHEY, CDR2 SMNVEV (reference sequence). The CDR3 is made up of 14 amino acids. V lost 7 bases and J lost 7, with 19 bases in between. CDR3 in DNA: TGTGCCAGCAAGGAATCTTGGGGGGCGCGTGGCTACACCTTC. Its protein is CASKESWGARGYTF.

The chain combines TRBV5-6 with TRBJ2-7; tentatively, D is TRBD2 (6 bases). V was trimmed by 4 bases and J by 3 bases, leaving 14 bases between them. The CDR3 has 14 amino acids. CDR1 is SGHDT and CDR2 is YYEEEE in the germline V gene. CDR3 region: CASSINGGDYEQYF. CDR3 DNA sequence: TGTGCCAGCAGCATCAACGGGGGTGACTACGAGCAGTACTTC.

This clone was detected once. V is TRBV7-7 and J is TRBJ2-5, with D hard to call. The length of the CDR3 is 13 residues. Trimming removed 1 base from V and 2 bases from J, with 5 bases in between. The germline V gene encodes CDR1 SSHAT and CDR2 FNYEAQ (reference sequence). CDR3 DNA sequence: TGTGCCAGCAGCTTAGACCGTCAAGAGACCCAGTACTTC. Protein sequence: CASSLDRQETQYF.

The gene calls are TRBV5-4 and TRBJ1-1; a possible D gene is TRBD1 (5 bases). Germline assignment: CDR1 SGHNT and CDR2 YYREEE (reference sequence). The CDR3 length is 13 residues. V was clipped by 3 bases and J by 5 bases, with 11 bases between them. The CDR3 coding sequence is TGTGCCAGCAGCTCAACAGGAGGTACTGAAGCTTTCTTT. Protein sequence: CASSSTGGTEAFF.

The chain links TRBV5-1 to TRBJ2-5, with 14 bases lining up with TRBD2. CDR1 and CDR2 from the germline V gene are SGHRS and YFSETQ. CDR3 size: 15 residues. Trimming took 5 bases from V and 4 from J; bases not matched to a gene: 4. This CDR3 reads CASRPGTSGGETQYF. The CDR3 DNA sequence: TGCGCCAGCAGGCCCGGGACTAGCGGGGGAGAGACCCAGTACTTC.

The genes are TRBV6-1 and TRBJ2-1; D perhaps matches TRBD1 (5 bases). Trimming took off 0 bases at V and 4 bases at J, with 19 bases between the two ends. The CDR3 is made up of 18 amino acids. Germline V gives CDR1 MNHNS, CDR2 SASEGT. The CDR3 reads CASSEAKGRTWGYNEQFF. The CDR3 nucleotides are TGTGCCAGCAGTGAAGCGAAAGGCCGGACATGGGGATACAATGAGCAGTTCTTC.

This sequence joins TRBV19 and TRBJ2-2; weak D call: TRBD2 (6 bases). Germline loops: CDR1 LNHDA, CDR2 SQIVND (reference sequence). Trimming shortened V by 5 bases and J by 15 bases, and 22 bases separated the two germline ends. The CDR3 loop spans 14 amino acids. In nucleotides, the CDR3 is TGTGCCAGTAGTCCCCCGAACGCGTACGGGACTTTGTTTTTT. Translated, it gives CASSPPNAYGTLFF.

This chain links TRBV9 with TRBJ2-5; 8 bases are shared with TRBD1. Per germline, CDR1 SGDLS and CDR2 YYNGEE. The length of the CDR3 is 16 residues. The V and J ends lost 3 bases and 5 bases, in that order; junction bases with no gene match: 12. The CDR3 region has the DNA TGTGCCAGCAGCGCCCATGGCCGGACAGGGAGGGAGACCCAGTACTTC. Its protein product is CASSAHGRTGRETQYF.

The rearrangement links TRBV4-1 to TRBJ2-5; possible D gene TRBD1, 5 bases. V was shortened by 1 base and J by 3 bases, with 18 bases between the two germline ends. CDR3 length: 17 amino acids. Germline-derived CDR1 and CDR2 are MGHRA and YSYEKL. CDR3 in amino acids: CASSQVHLGQGKETQYF. The CDR3 DNA sequence: TGCGCCAGCAGCCAAGTCCATTTAGGGCAGGGCAAAGAGACCCAGTACTTC.

The chain links TRBV4-3 to TRBJ1-2; D unclear. The V end lost 1 base, the J end lost 7 bases, and 19 bases lay between the germline ends. The CDR3 covers 16 residues. CDR1 is LGHNA and CDR2 is YSLEER in the germline V gene. The CDR3 here is CASSQVFSGVLGGYTF. In DNA, the CDR3 is TGCGCCAGCAGCCAAGTGTTCTCAGGAGTATTAGGTGGCTACACCTTC.

This rearrangement joins TRBV14 to TRBJ1-2, with 7 bases matching TRBD1. Germline V lookup: CDR1 SGHDN, CDR2 FVKESK. V lost 4 bases, J lost 4 bases, and 6 bases stayed unmatched. The CDR3 totals 14 residues. For the CDR3, the DNA is TGTGCCAGCAGCCCCGACAGGGAGGTCTATGGCTACACCTTC. This sequence encodes CASSPDREVYGYTF.

V usage is TRBV6-2 or TRBV6-3 and J usage is TRBJ1-5; D is undetermined. The V gene's germline CDR1 is MNHEY and CDR2 SVGEGT. The CDR3 spans 13 residues. Between the trimmed V and J ends, which lost 2 bases and 3 bases, there was a span of 5 bases. The CDR3 is CASSYRLNQPQHF. The CDR3 DNA reads as TGTGCCAGCAGTTACAGACTCAATCAGCCCCAGCATTTT.

This chain joins TRBV27 and TRBJ2-3; 10 nucleotides match TRBD2. V lost 6 bases to trimming and J lost 2 bases; unmatched junction nucleotides: 5. Germline values: CDR1 MNHEY, CDR2 SMNVEV (reference sequence). This CDR3 region has 15 residues. The CDR3 sequence is CASSSSGGNTDTQYF. DNA of the CDR3: TGTGCCAGCAGCTCTAGCGGGGGAAACACAGATACGCAGTATTTT.

V is TRBV5-6 and J is TRBJ2-5; the match to TRBD2 covers 9 bases. The trim removed 0 bases at V and 5 bases at J, leaving 11 bases unmatched. CDR1 and CDR2 (germline): SGHDT, YYEEEE. The CDR3 runs 17 residues. CDR3 in DNA: TGTGCCAGCAGCTTGGCCTGGCGGGGGGGCCTCCGGGAGACCCAGTACTTC. It encodes CASSLAWRGGLRETQYF.

The chain joins TRBV7-2 to TRBJ1-1; D unclear. The CDR3 consists of 13 residues. Germline CDR1 is SGHTA and CDR2 is FQGNSA. Trimming stripped 3 bases from V and 9 bases from J, with 14 bases between. The chain's CDR3 is CASSLLPASQAFF. In nucleotides, the CDR3 is TGTGCCAGCAGCTTGCTGCCTGCATCACAAGCTTTCTTT. The full variable domain, its missing parts supplied by reference TRBV7-2 and TRBJ1-1, is GAGVSQSPSNKVTEKGKDVELRCDPISGHTALYWYRQSLGQGLEFLIYFQGNSAPDKSGLPSDRFSAERTGGSVSTLTIQRTQQEDSAVYLCASSLLPASQAFFGQGTRLTVV.

The chain uses TRBV3-1 (or the pseudogene TRBV3-2) and TRBJ1-5; tentative D call: TRBD1 (6 bases). The V and J ends lost 0 bases and 3 bases respectively, with 15 bases between them. This CDR3 has 17 residues. Germline assignment: CDR1 LGHDT and CDR2 YNNKEL (reference sequence). In nucleotides, the CDR3 is TGTGCCAGCAGCCAAGAATGGGTGCGGACAGACAATCAGCCCCAGCATTTT. This codes for CASSQEWVRTDNQPQHF.

The CDR3 bases are TGTGCCAGCAGCCGAGCCTACGAGCAGTACTTC. Protein: CASSRAYEQYF. This sequence joins TRBV3-1 (or the pseudogene TRBV3-2) and TRBJ2-7, with D hard to call. There are 11 residues in the CDR3. Germline CDR1 LGHDT, CDR2 YNNKEL (reference sequence). V lost 4 bases and J lost 2, with 3 bases in between.